A selection of T cell receptor beta chains follows, all from one sample in a study of blood T cell repertoires in COVID-19. TCRdb's table, derived via immunoSEQ multiplex PCR, lists solely in-frame clones and lacks some. This table has 150,000 to 200,000 clones, more than 75% appearing once. What was sequenced was PBMCs or T cells enriched from blood (not recorded which). The source of these receptors is a woman in her fifties or sixties who had recovered from COVID-19. CDR3s include the opening cysteine and the closing phenylalanine or tryptophan. The D gene is left open where the match is weak. The size field is filled for only some rows; it gives once, few, many or a size class.

>TRBJ1-4|TRBV18|.|.
CASSPGRTNEKLFF
TGTGCCAGCTCACCAGGGCGAACTAATGAAAAACTGTTTTTT
>TRBJ2-5|TRBV19|TRBD1|.
CASSTPGGAETQYF
TGTGCCAGTAGTACCCCAGGGGGCGCAGAGACCCAGTACTTC
>TRBJ2-1|TRBV19|.|.
CASSLSPRRTTYNEQFF
TGTGCCAGTAGTCTCTCGCCACGGCGGACTACCTACAATGAGCAGTTCTTC
>TRBJ2-6|TRBV6-2/TRBV6-3|.|.
CASSYLSGANVLTF
TGTGCCAGCAGTTACCTATCTGGGGCCAACGTCCTGACTTTC
>TRBJ1-5|TRBV4-3|.|.
CASSQDRIGGGQPQHF
TGCGCCAGCAGCCAAGATCGGATAGGGGGGGGTCAGCCCCAGCATTTT
>TRBJ2-7|TRBV6-5|TRBD1|.
CASRGLTGSSYEQYF
TGTGCCAGCAGGGGATTGACAGGGAGCTCCTACGAGCAGTACTTC
>TRBJ1-4|TRBV18|.|.
CASSPQGVAEKLFF
TGTGCCAGCTCACCGCAAGGGGTTGCTGAAAAACTGTTTTTT
>TRBJ2-2|TRBV10-1|TRBD2|.
CASSIGLAGSGELFF
TGCGCCAGCAGTATCGGACTAGCGGGATCCGGGGAGCTGTTTTTT
>TRBJ1-5|TRBV7-3|.|.
CASSSDSNQPQHF
TGTGCCAGCAGCTCAGATAGCAATCAGCCCCAGCATTTT
>TRBJ1-1|TRBV5-1|.|.
CASRVRENTEAFF
TGCGCCAGCAGGGTGCGGGAGAACACTGAAGCTTTCTTT
>TRBJ2-1|TRBV28|TRBD2|.
CASSWPGLAGEDYNEQFF
TGTGCCAGCAGTTGGCCGGGACTAGCGGGAGAAGACTACAATGAGCAGTTCTTC
>TRBJ2-7|TRBV19|TRBD2|.
CASSITWTSLNEQYF
TGTGCCAGTAGTATAACCTGGACTAGCCTCAACGAGCAGTACTTC
>TRBJ2-5|TRBV5-1|.|.
CASSLGGFPRETQYF
TGCGCCAGCAGCTTGGGAGGGTTTCCTCGAGAGACCCAGTACTTC
>TRBJ2-1|TRBV18|TRBD1|.
CASSPPGQGGENEQFF
TGTGCCAGCTCACCACCGGGACAGGGGGGGGAGAATGAGCAGTTCTTC
>TRBJ2-1|TRBV7-2|TRBD2|.
CASSAGLASLTLTNEQFF
TGTGCCAGCAGCGCCGGACTAGCGAGCTTGACCCTGACGAATGAGCAGTTCTTC
>TRBJ1-6|TRBV19|.|.
CASSIGPTVINSPLHF
TGTGCCAGTAGTATAGGCCCGACAGTCATCAATTCACCCCTCCACTTT
>TRBJ2-1|TRBV5-1|.|.
CASSLDSLATYNEQFF
TGCGCCAGCAGCTTGGACTCGCTAGCGACATACAATGAGCAGTTCTTC
>TRBJ2-5|TRBV27|.|few
CASSFRGGQETQYF
TGTGCCAGCAGTTTTCGAGGGGGACAAGAGACCCAGTACTTC
>TRBJ2-3|TRBV28|.|.
CASGRAGTSSTDTQYF
TGTGCCAGCGGGCGAGCCGGGACATCTAGCACAGATACGCAGTATTTT
>TRBJ2-2|TRBV6-5|.|.
CATAWSTGELFF
TGTGCCACAGCCTGGAGCACCGGGGAGCTGTTTTTT
>TRBJ2-5|TRBV12-5|TRBD1|.
CASGLGTGGWGETQYF
TGTGCTAGTGGTTTGGGGACAGGGGGTTGGGGGGAGACCCAGTACTTC
>TRBJ2-1|TRBV7-8|TRBD2|.
CASSTSGGGYNEQFF
TGTGCCAGCAGCACTAGCGGTGGGGGGTACAATGAGCAGTTCTTC
>TRBJ2-1|TRBV5-1|TRBD2|.
CASSATSGIANEQFF
TGCGCCAGCAGCGCGACTAGCGGGATAGCGAATGAGCAGTTCTTC
>TRBJ2-7|TRBV10-2|TRBD2|.
CATNVAGPGEQYF
TGCGCCACCAACGTAGCGGGGCCGGGCGAGCAGTACTTC
>TRBJ2-7|TRBV10-3|.|.
CAISESTRFAYEQYF
TGTGCCATCAGTGAGTCGACTCGTTTTGCCTACGAGCAGTACTTC
>TRBJ2-1|TRBV6-5|.|.
CASSLSSYNEQFF
TGTGCCAGCAGCCTGAGCTCCTACAATGAGCAGTTCTTC
>TRBJ2-7|TRBV9|.|.
CASSVAYGSLYEQYF
TGTGCCAGCAGCGTAGCTTACGGGAGTCTCTACGAGCAGTACTTC
>TRBJ2-7|TRBV18|TRBD1|once
CASSPGQELYEQYF
TGTGCCAGCTCCCCGGGACAGGAGCTCTACGAGCAGTACTTC
>TRBJ1-1|TRBV6-1|.|.
CASSEADSLEAFF
TGTGCCAGCAGTGAAGCCGACAGTTTGGAAGCTTTCTTT
>TRBJ1-6|TRBV7-9|.|.
CASSLTGNSPLHF
TGTGCCAGCAGCTTAACGGGTAATTCACCCCTCCACTTT
>TRBJ1-3|TRBV7-9|TRBD1|few
CASSPDRDSGNTIYF
TGTGCCAGCAGCCCTGACAGGGACTCTGGAAACACCATATATTTT
>TRBJ2-7|TRBV11-3|TRBD2|.
CASSLGLAAYYEQYF
TGTGCCAGCAGCTTAGGCCTAGCGGCTTATTACGAGCAGTACTTC
>TRBJ1-1|TRBV3-1/TRBV3-2|TRBD1|few
CASSQGRGGVNTEAFF
TGTGCCAGCAGCCAAGGGAGAGGGGGCGTAAACACTGAAGCTTTCTTT
>TRBJ1-1|TRBV5-5|.|.
CASSLDSLNTEAFF
TGTGCCAGCAGCTTGGACAGCTTGAACACTGAAGCTTTCTTT
>TRBJ1-6|TRBV7-9|.|.
CASSLARESPLHF
TGTGCCAGCAGCTTAGCGCGGGAATCACCCCTCCACTTT